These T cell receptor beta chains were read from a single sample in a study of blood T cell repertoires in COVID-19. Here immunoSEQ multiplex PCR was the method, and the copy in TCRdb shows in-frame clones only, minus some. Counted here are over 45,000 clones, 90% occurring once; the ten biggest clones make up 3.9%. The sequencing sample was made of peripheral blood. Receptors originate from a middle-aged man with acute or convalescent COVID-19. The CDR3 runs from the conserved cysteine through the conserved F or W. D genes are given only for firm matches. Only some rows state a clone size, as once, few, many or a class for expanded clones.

DNA: TGTGCCAGCAGCTTTCCGCGGCACCAAGAGACCCAGTACTTC
CDR3: CASSFPRHQETQYF
J: TRBJ2-5
D: NA
size: NA
V: TRBV5-5

DNA: TGTGCCAGCAGTTACTCGATGAGCACTGAAGCTTTCTTT
CDR3: CASSYSMSTEAFF
J: TRBJ1-1
D: NA
size: NA
V: TRBV6-5

DNA: TGTGCCAGTAGTGCAGCTAGCGCCAGTGAGCAGTTCTTC
CDR3: CASSAASASEQFF
J: TRBJ2-1
D: NA
size: once
V: TRBV19

DNA: TGTGCCAGCAGTTTAGGGCGAGAGAATTCACCCCTCCACTTT
CDR3: CASSLGRENSPLHF
J: TRBJ1-6
D: NA
size: NA
V: TRBV27

DNA: TGTGCCACCAGCAGAGGTCGGGTCACGGGATACGCTGGGGCCAACGTCCTGACTTTC
CDR3: CATSRGRVTGYAGANVLTF
J: TRBJ2-6
D: NA
size: NA
V: TRBV15

DNA: TGTGCCAGCAGCCTTCTCGGGGGACGCTCCTACAATGAGCAGTTCTTC
CDR3: CASSLLGGRSYNEQFF
J: TRBJ2-1
D: NA
size: NA
V: TRBV3-1/TRBV3-2

DNA: TGTGCCAGTAGTATAGACGGCCAAGCGGGCTCTCGGGAGCTGTTTTTT
CDR3: CASSIDGQAGSRELFF
J: TRBJ2-2
D: NA
size: NA
V: TRBV19

DNA: TGTGCTAGTGGCCGATGGACTAGCGGGATAACCTACGAGCAGTACTTC
CDR3: CASGRWTSGITYEQYF
J: TRBJ2-7
D: TRBD2
size: NA
V: TRBV12-5

DNA: TGTGCCAGCAGCCCCAGGACAGGCAATCAGCCCCAGCATTTT
CDR3: CASSPRTGNQPQHF
J: TRBJ1-5
D: NA
size: NA
V: TRBV2

DNA: TGTGCCAGCAGACTCGGAGCGACCCAGTACTTC
CDR3: CASRLGATQYF
J: TRBJ2-5
D: NA
size: NA
V: TRBV6-5

DNA: TGTGCCACCAGGGCTAGCACGAGCACAGATACGCAGTATTTT
CDR3: CATRASTSTDTQYF
J: TRBJ2-3
D: NA
size: NA
V: TRBV5-4

DNA: TGCGCCAGCAGCTTTGGGGACTCTAATGAAAAACTGTTTTTT
CDR3: CASSFGDSNEKLFF
J: TRBJ1-4
D: NA
size: NA
V: TRBV5-1

DNA: TGTGCCATCAGTGTTAGTCGGGGAACGAACACTGAAGCTTTCTTT
CDR3: CAISVSRGTNTEAFF
J: TRBJ1-1
D: NA
size: NA
V: TRBV10-3

DNA: TGTGCCAGCAGGTCCCCCGGCAATGAGCAGTTCTTC
CDR3: CASRSPGNEQFF
J: TRBJ2-1
D: NA
size: NA
V: TRBV7-2

DNA: TGTGCCAGCAGTGTCCTAGCGGGAGTCGAGTACTTC
CDR3: CASSVLAGVEYF
J: TRBJ2-7
D: TRBD2
size: NA
V: TRBV27

DNA: TGTGCCAGCAGCCCTGTATCGGGTGAGCAGTTCTTC
CDR3: CASSPVSGEQFF
J: TRBJ2-1
D: NA
size: NA
V: TRBV27

DNA: TGTGCCTGGAGCCCCGCCGGAGATACGCAGTATTTT
CDR3: CAWSPAGDTQYF
J: TRBJ2-3
D: NA
size: NA
V: TRBV30

DNA: TGTGCCAGCTCACCCGATAGACAGGGCCTTAACACTGAAGCTTTCTTT
CDR3: CASSPDRQGLNTEAFF
J: TRBJ1-1
D: TRBD1
size: NA
V: TRBV18

DNA: TGTGCCAGCAGCCGGGACAGGGGGGATTACAATGAGCAGTTCTTC
CDR3: CASSRDRGDYNEQFF
J: TRBJ2-1
D: TRBD1
size: NA
V: TRBV7-9

DNA: TGTGCCTGGAGGAGAGGCGGACAGGGGGCAGTAAACGAGCAGTACTTC
CDR3: CAWRRGGQGAVNEQYF
J: TRBJ2-7
D: TRBD1
size: NA
V: TRBV30

DNA: TGCGCCAGCAGCCAAGATCGAGGCTCCTACAATGAGCAGTTCTTC
CDR3: CASSQDRGSYNEQFF
J: TRBJ2-1
D: NA
size: NA
V: TRBV4-1

DNA: TGTGCCTGGAGTGAGTCAGGGGGCTTGGAGGATCAGCCCCAGCATTTT
CDR3: CAWSESGGLEDQPQHF
J: TRBJ1-5
D: TRBD1
size: NA
V: TRBV30

DNA: TGTGCCAGCTCACCATCTGCTAACTATGGCTACACCTTC
CDR3: CASSPSANYGYTF
J: TRBJ1-2
D: NA
size: once
V: TRBV18

DNA: TGTGCCAGCAGGGGACAGGGGGCGGGAGAGCAGTACTTC
CDR3: CASRGQGAGEQYF
J: TRBJ2-7
D: TRBD1
size: NA
V: TRBV6-5

DNA: TGCGCCAGCAGCCACGGACACTACGAGCAGTACTTC
CDR3: CASSHGHYEQYF
J: TRBJ2-7
D: NA
size: NA
V: TRBV10-1

DNA: TGTGCCAGCGCTCTTAGTGGAGCCCGGTATGAGCAGTTCTTC
CDR3: CASALSGARYEQFF
J: TRBJ2-1
D: NA
size: NA
V: TRBV7-9

DNA: TGTGCCTGGAGAACTAGCGGGGCCCGGGATACGCAGTATTTT
CDR3: CAWRTSGARDTQYF
J: TRBJ2-3
D: TRBD2
size: NA
V: TRBV30

DNA: TGTGCCAGCAGCAGGGACAGGGGGACTTATAACTATGGCTACACCTTC
CDR3: CASSRDRGTYNYGYTF
J: TRBJ1-2
D: TRBD1
size: NA
V: TRBV5-6

DNA: TGCGCCAGCAGAGAGGGTACGGGAAACACCATATATTTT
CDR3: CASREGTGNTIYF
J: TRBJ1-3
D: NA
size: NA
V: TRBV5-1

DNA: TGTGCCAGCAAAAAAACCGCCAGCTCCTACGAGCAGTACTTC
CDR3: CASKKTASSYEQYF
J: TRBJ2-7
D: NA
size: few
V: TRBV2

DNA: TGCGCCAGCAGCCAAGTCGGGGGGGTCTATGGCTACACCTTC
CDR3: CASSQVGGVYGYTF
J: TRBJ1-2
D: NA
size: NA
V: TRBV4-1

DNA: TGCGCCAGCAGCCAAAGCCCCACAGTGGGTGGCTACACCTTC
CDR3: CASSQSPTVGGYTF
J: TRBJ1-2
D: NA
size: NA
V: TRBV4-1

DNA: TGTGCAAGTCGCTTCAATGGGGCCTGGGACAGCTATAGCAATCAGCCCCAGCATTTT
CDR3: CASRFNGAWDSYSNQPQHF
J: TRBJ1-5
D: NA
size: NA
V: TRBV12-2

DNA: TGTGCCAGCAGCGTAGTTTCTTATGGCTACACCTTC
CDR3: CASSVVSYGYTF
J: TRBJ1-2
D: NA
size: NA
V: TRBV9

DNA: TGTGCCTGGAGTGGGGGGCGGACAGGGAGGAACACCGGGGAGCTGTTTTTT
CDR3: CAWSGGRTGRNTGELFF
J: TRBJ2-2
D: TRBD1
size: NA
V: TRBV30

DNA: TGCGCCAGCAGCGTGGACGGGATGAACACTGAAGCTTTCTTT
CDR3: CASSVDGMNTEAFF
J: TRBJ1-1
D: NA
size: NA
V: TRBV5-1

DNA: TGTGCCAGCAGCCGGGACAGGGGGATGAACACTGAAGCTTTCTTT
CDR3: CASSRDRGMNTEAFF
J: TRBJ1-1
D: TRBD1
size: NA
V: TRBV7-9

DNA: TGTGCCAGCAGCGTAGCGGGTGACAGGGTATATGGCTACACCTTC
CDR3: CASSVAGDRVYGYTF
J: TRBJ1-2
D: TRBD1
size: NA
V: TRBV9

DNA: TGTGCCAGCAGTGAGGCCAGGGTCTATGGCTACACCTTC
CDR3: CASSEARVYGYTF
J: TRBJ1-2
D: NA
size: NA
V: TRBV6-1

DNA: TGTGCCAGCAGTCGTACAGGAGCTCCAGGGTACCGAAACTATGGCTACACCTTC
CDR3: CASSRTGAPGYRNYGYTF
J: TRBJ1-2
D: NA
size: NA
V: TRBV3-1/TRBV3-2

DNA: TGTGCCAGCAGTTTCGGCAGGGTCCAAGAGACCCAGTACTTC
CDR3: CASSFGRVQETQYF
J: TRBJ2-5
D: NA
size: NA
V: TRBV27

DNA: TGTGCCAGCAGTCCCGTCGGGGAAGGCACTGAAGCTTTCTTT
CDR3: CASSPVGEGTEAFF
J: TRBJ1-1
D: NA
size: NA
V: TRBV6-2/TRBV6-3

DNA: TGTGCCAGCGGGCGTGGCAATCAGCCCCAGCATTTT
CDR3: CASGRGNQPQHF
J: TRBJ1-5
D: NA
size: NA
V: TRBV6-5

DNA: TGCGCCAGCAGCCAAGGTGGACTAGCGCTTTACAATGAGCAGTTCTTC
CDR3: CASSQGGLALYNEQFF
J: TRBJ2-1
D: TRBD2
size: NA
V: TRBV4-3

DNA: TGTGCCTGGAGTGTACGACGACAGGGGGTTACAACTAATGAAAAACTGTTTTTT
CDR3: CAWSVRRQGVTTNEKLFF
J: TRBJ1-4
D: TRBD1
size: few
V: TRBV30

DNA: TGTGCCAGCAGCACCGGGACAGGGCGTTACGAGCAGTACTTC
CDR3: CASSTGTGRYEQYF
J: TRBJ2-7
D: TRBD1
size: NA
V: TRBV7-2

DNA: TGTGCCAGCAGCGTAGCCGACACGAACACTGAAGCTTTCTTT
CDR3: CASSVADTNTEAFF
J: TRBJ1-1
D: NA
size: NA
V: TRBV9

DNA: TGTGCCAGTAGCGCGGGACAGGGGAGCACAGATACGCAGTATTTT
CDR3: CASSAGQGSTDTQYF
J: TRBJ2-3
D: TRBD1
size: once
V: TRBV19